The 22 T cell receptor beta chains below were found in one sample sequenced in a study of blood T cell repertoires in COVID-19. Repertoires were generated with immunoSEQ multiplex PCR, while TCRdb's copy carries only in-frame clones and drops some. The profile shows a few hundred thousand clones, roughly 87% of them singletons. Sequenced: PBMCs or T cells enriched from blood (not recorded which). Source of these receptors: a woman aged 30 to 39 who had recovered from COVID-19.

The rearrangement uses TRBV7-6 and TRBJ2-1, with 8 bases that match TRBD1. This CDR3 is built from 15 residues. V trimming: 5 bases; J trimming: 8 bases; junction bases outside the gene matches: 11. Germline CDR1 and CDR2: SGHVS and FNYEAQ. The CDR3 nucleotides read TGTGCCAGCAGCCAAGCCTCAGGGGGCTGGGATGAGCAGTTCTTC. Protein product: CASSQASGGWDEQFF.

The genes are TRBV19 and TRBJ1-2, with TRBD1 as a possible D gene (5 bases). Germline loops: CDR1 LNHDA, CDR2 SQIVND (reference sequence). V lost 4 bases, J lost 2 bases, and 17 bases lay in between. The CDR3 runs 16 residues. CDR3 in DNA: TGTGCCAGTAGTAACTCGGAGGGAGAGGGGAACTATGGCTACACCTTC. Protein product: CASSNSEGEGNYGYTF.

V gene TRBV10-3 combines with J gene TRBJ1-1; TRBD1 is a possible D gene (5 bases). V lost 6 bases and J lost 4, with 18 bases in between. The CDR3 runs to 15 residues. Per germline, CDR1 ENHRY and CDR2 SYGVKD. The chain's CDR3 is CAIRSQGGAATEAFF. In DNA, the CDR3 is TGTGCCATCAGGTCCCAGGGAGGGGCTGCCACTGAAGCTTTCTTT.

The chain's CDR3 is CASSPGQGMMNQPQHF. For the CDR3, the DNA is TGTGCCAGCTCACCAGGACAGGGGATGATGAATCAGCCCCAGCATTTT. V gene TRBV18 combines with J gene TRBJ1-5, with 9 bases that match TRBD1. Germline-derived CDR1 and CDR2 are KGHSH and LQKENI. V trimming: 2 bases; J trimming: 4 bases; junction bases outside the gene matches: 6. The CDR3 extends over 16 amino acids.

The chain uses TRBV2 and TRBJ1-5, with 7 bases lining up with TRBD1. With V trimmed by 4 bases and J by 3 bases, 3 bases remained unmatched. The germline CDR1 and CDR2 sequences are SNHLY and FYNNEI. This CDR3 spans 14 amino acids. The chain's CDR3 is CASSGQGNNQPQHF. The CDR3, as DNA: TGTGCCAGCAGTGGACAGGGCAACAATCAGCCCCAGCATTTT.

This chain uses TRBV7-9 with TRBJ1-1, with a possible D match to TRBD1 (6 bases). Trimming removed 6 bases at V and 3 bases at J, with 14 bases between. Germline V lookup: CDR1 SEHNR, CDR2 FQNEAQ (reference sequence). The CDR3 totals 14 residues. The CDR3 nucleotides are TGTGCCAGCAGTATCGGGGGGCCCCACACTGAAGCTTTCTTT. As protein: CASSIGGPHTEAFF.

The rearrangement joins TRBV5-1 to TRBJ2-1, with a weak D call TRBD1 (5 bases). This CDR3 comprises 13 residues. The V gene lost 0 bases and the J gene lost 7 bases, with 8 bases spanning the gap. CDR1 is SGHRS, CDR2 YFSETQ, per germline. CDR3 sequence reads: CASSLGPGNEQFF. The DNA of the CDR3 is TGCGCCAGCAGCTTGGGACCAGGGAATGAGCAGTTCTTC.

The count of this clone is one. The chain joins TRBV10-1 to TRBJ2-1, with a tentative D call TRBD1 (8 bases). The germline V gene has CDR1 WNHNN and CDR2 SYGVQD (reference sequence). Trimming shortened V by 5 bases and J by 7 bases, and 12 bases separated the two germline ends. The CDR3 spans 13 residues. CDR3 bases: TGCGCCAGCAGTTTACAGGGGGGGAATGAGCAGTTCTTC. Its protein is CASSLQGGNEQFF.

The V gene is TRBV27, the J gene TRBJ2-3; 9 nucleotides match TRBD2. Trimming cost V 2 bases and J 0 bases; bases outside gene matches: 6. CDR3 length equals 17 residues. CDR1 MNHEY and CDR2 SMNVEV come from the germline V gene (reference sequence). In DNA, the CDR3 is TGTGCCAGCAGTTTAAATAGCGGGGGAATTAGCACAGATACGCAGTATTTT. Protein product: CASSLNSGGISTDTQYF.

The chain couples TRBV29-1 to TRBJ1-5, with D unresolved. The CDR3 covers 13 residues. Trimming took off 5 bases at V and 4 bases at J, with 12 bases between the two ends. Germline V gene lookup returns CDR1 SQVTM and CDR2 ANQGSEA. The CDR3 DNA sequence: TGCAGCGTTAGTGACACCTTTAATCAGCCCCAGCATTTT. It is translated as CSVSDTFNQPQHF. Full variable domain (outside the CDR3, taken from reference TRBV29-1 and TRBJ1-5): SAVISQKPSRDICQRGTSLTIQCQVDSQVTMMFWYRQQPGQSLTLIATANQGSEATYESGFVIDKFPISRPNLTFSTLTVSNMSPEDSSIYLCSVSDTFNQPQHFGDGTRLSIL.

V and J are TRBV7-9 and TRBJ1-6, with D possibly matching TRBD1 (5 bases). Trimming shortened V by 5 bases and J by 3 bases, and 8 bases separated the two germline ends. CDR3 length equals 14 residues. CDR1 SEHNR and CDR2 FQNEAQ come from the germline V gene (reference sequence). As DNA, the CDR3 is TGTGCCAGCAGCGCCGACAGCTATAATTCACCCCTCCACTTT. It specifies CASSADSYNSPLHF.

This chain connects TRBV30 to TRBJ2-6, with 7 bases that match TRBD1. CDR1 and CDR2 from the germline V gene are GTSNPN and SVGIG (reference sequence). There are 17 residues in the CDR3. The ends lost 2 bases at V and 2 bases at J; junction bases unmatched: 9. The CDR3, as DNA: TGTGCCTGGAGTACAACACCCGGGACAGCTGGGGCCAACGTCCTGACTTTC. Protein sequence: CAWSTTPGTAGANVLTF.

This clone has more than one count but fewer than ten. This chain uses TRBV29-1 with TRBJ2-5; D uncertain. Between the trimmed V and J ends, which lost 7 bases and 5 bases, there was a span of 11 bases. Germline V gene data show CDR1 as SQVTM and CDR2 as ANQGSEA. The CDR3 consists of 11 residues. The CDR3 reads CSAQNRETQYF. DNA of the CDR3: TGCAGCGCTCAAAACCGGGAGACCCAGTACTTC.

This clone appeared a single time. This chain connects TRBV6-5 to TRBJ1-1, with D maybe TRBD1 (6 bases). CDR1 is MNHEY and CDR2 is SVGAGI in the germline V gene. The V end lost 6 bases, the J end lost 0 bases, and 11 bases lay between the germline ends. This CDR3 spans 14 amino acids. CDR3 nucleotide sequence: TGTGCCAGCAGGCAGGGGACCGTGAACACTGAAGCTTTCTTT. Amino acids: CASRQGTVNTEAFF.

The gene calls are TRBV5-8 and TRBJ2-7, with TRBD1 matching over 7 bases. CDR3 size: 17 residues. CDR1 SGHTS and CDR2 YDEGEE come from the germline V gene. V was pared by 4 bases and J by 0 bases, with 13 bases of the junction left unmatched. The CDR3 DNA sequence: TGTGCCAGCAGCCGAACCATAACCGGGACAGCCTCCTACGAGCAGTACTTC. Its protein product is CASSRTITGTASYEQYF.

The rearrangement uses TRBV27 and TRBJ2-7; TRBD1 might be the D (6 bases). Germline assignment: CDR1 MNHEY and CDR2 SMNVEV (reference sequence). Trimming pared 6 bases from V and 0 bases from J, leaving 12 bases between. This CDR3 comprises 14 residues. CDR3 protein: CASSPRGSSYEQYF. The CDR3 DNA sequence: TGTGCCAGCAGCCCTAGGGGGAGCTCCTACGAGCAGTACTTC.

V and J are TRBV2 and TRBJ1-1; D is undetermined. Trimming stripped 8 bases from V and 8 bases from J, with 12 bases between. CDR1 and CDR2 (germline): SNHLY, FYNNEI. The CDR3 runs to 11 residues. The CDR3 DNA follows: TGTGCCAGCGTCCGGGTTCAGGAAGCTTTCTTT. As protein: CASVRVQEAFF.

For the CDR3, the DNA is TGTGCCAGCAGTTCGAGGGCGGACCCTCCCCAGTACTTC. Protein product: CASSSRADPPQYF. The chain has TRBV27 and TRBJ2-5; tentative D call: TRBD2 (5 bases). The CDR3 totals 13 residues. The V and J ends lost 4 bases and 9 bases respectively, with 15 bases between them. Germline assignment: CDR1 MNHEY and CDR2 SMNVEV (reference sequence).

The V call is TRBV7-3, the J call TRBJ2-5; 15 positions match TRBD2. This CDR3 contains 17 residues. Losses at the gene ends were 5 bases for V and 4 bases for J; bases not matched to a gene: 8. Per germline, CDR1 SGHTA and CDR2 FQGTGA. The CDR3 DNA reads as TGTGCCAGCAGCCCCGGACTAGCGGGGGGGCCACGAGAGACCCAGTACTTC. It is translated as CASSPGLAGGPRETQYF.

V gene TRBV18 combines with J gene TRBJ1-2; no reliable D call. V was cut by 2 bases and J by 2 bases, with 15 bases left in between. The length of the CDR3 is 16 residues. CDR1 KGHSH and CDR2 LQKENI come from the germline V gene. CDR3 nucleotide sequence: TGTGCCAGCTCACCATTATTGTTGGAGACCAACTATGGCTACACCTTC. Protein: CASSPLLLETNYGYTF.

This clone was detected only once. The V gene is TRBV12-3 or TRBV12-4, the J gene TRBJ2-3, with TRBD1 identical over 10 bases. This CDR3 has 13 residues. The V segment lost 4 bases and the J segment 9 bases; nucleotides outside the gene matches: 4. Here the CDR3 reads CASSSWTGGTQYF. In nucleotides, the CDR3 is TGTGCCAGCAGTTCATGGACAGGGGGAACGCAGTATTTT.

This clone was seen only a few times. The chain recombines TRBV19 with TRBJ1-1; perhaps TRBD1 as D (6 bases). CDR3 length: 13 amino acids. V gave up 5 bases and J gave up 11 bases, with 18 bases separating them. Germline-derived CDR1 and CDR2 are LNHDA and SQIVND (reference sequence). CDR3 in DNA: TGTGCCAGTAGTCCCGGGGGGGGCTCGGCGGCTTTCTTT. Its translation: CASSPGGGSAAFF.